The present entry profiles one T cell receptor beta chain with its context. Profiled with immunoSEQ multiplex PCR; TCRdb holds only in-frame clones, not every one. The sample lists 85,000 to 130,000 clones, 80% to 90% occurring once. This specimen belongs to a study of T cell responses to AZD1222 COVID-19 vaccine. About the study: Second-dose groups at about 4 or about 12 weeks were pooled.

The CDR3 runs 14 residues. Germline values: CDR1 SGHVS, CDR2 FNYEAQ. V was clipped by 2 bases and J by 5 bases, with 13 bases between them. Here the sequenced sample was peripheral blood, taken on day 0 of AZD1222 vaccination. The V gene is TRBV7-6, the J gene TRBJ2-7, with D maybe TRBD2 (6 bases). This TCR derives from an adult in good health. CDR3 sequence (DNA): TGTGCCAGCAGCTTATCAGGAGGGACCCACGAGCAGTACTTC. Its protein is CASSLSGGTHEQYF.